Below, one TCR beta chain is given with its context. Its specificity is unknown. This record comes from a study of vaccination and CD4 T cells after COVID-19. Time point specified: late sampling 161 to 241 days after vaccination in a few convalescent patients. Stated treatment: roughly 10-day PBMC culture with coronavirus spike peptide pools or control peptides (ViraFEST assay). The CDR3 consists of 15 residues. CDR1 is KGHSH, CDR2 LQKENI, per germline. V dropped 1 base and J dropped 1; count of bases not matched to a gene: 3. The Oncomine TCR Beta short-read assay was applied to DNA of cultured CD4+ T cells. Via MiXCR, TCRdb re-called the PCR reads, giving one row per CDR3 protein. Of around 25,000 distinct CDR3 sequences listed, around 28% are singletons.

The TCR comes from a human donor who had recovered from COVID-19. The chain employs TRBV18 and TRBJ2-5; 7 positions agree with TRBD1. The sample in question was CD4+ T cells from blood, cultured in vitro, obtained about 7 months after SARS-CoV-2 vaccination. This CDR3 is CASSPQGAGQETQYF. The CDR3 nucleotides are TGTGCCAGCTCACCACAGGGGGCCGGCCAAGAGACCCAGTACTTC.